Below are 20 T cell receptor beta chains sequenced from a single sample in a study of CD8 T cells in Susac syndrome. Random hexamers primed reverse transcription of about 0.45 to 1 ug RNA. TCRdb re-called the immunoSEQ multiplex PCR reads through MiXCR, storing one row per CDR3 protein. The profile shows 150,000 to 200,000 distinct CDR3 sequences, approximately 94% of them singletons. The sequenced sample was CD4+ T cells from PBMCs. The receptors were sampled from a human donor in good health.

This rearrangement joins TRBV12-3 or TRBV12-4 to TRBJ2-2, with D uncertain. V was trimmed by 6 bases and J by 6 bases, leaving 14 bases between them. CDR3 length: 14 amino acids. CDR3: CASSPRRSPGELFF. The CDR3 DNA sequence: TGTGCCAGCAGCCCCAGGCGATCGCCCGGGGAGCTGTTTTTT.

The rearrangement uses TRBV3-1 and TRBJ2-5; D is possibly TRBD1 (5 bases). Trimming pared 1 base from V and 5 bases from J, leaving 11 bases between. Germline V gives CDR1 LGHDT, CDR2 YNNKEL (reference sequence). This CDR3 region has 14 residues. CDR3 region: CASSQGAGWETQYF. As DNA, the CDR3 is TGTGCCAGCAGCCAAGGGGCAGGGTGGGAGACCCAGTACTTC.

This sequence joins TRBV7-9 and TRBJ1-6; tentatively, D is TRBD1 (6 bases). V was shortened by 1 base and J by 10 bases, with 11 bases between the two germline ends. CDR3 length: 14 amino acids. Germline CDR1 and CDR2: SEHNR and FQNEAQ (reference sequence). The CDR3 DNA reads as TGTGCCAGCAGCTTAGGCGGGGGCCTGTCACCCCTCCACTTT. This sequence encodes CASSLGGGLSPLHF. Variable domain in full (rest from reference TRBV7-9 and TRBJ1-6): DTGVSQNPRHKITKRGQNVTFRCDPISEHNRLYWYRQTLGQGPEFLTYFQNEAQLEKSRLLSDRFSAERPKGSFSTLEIQRTEQGDSAMYLCASSLGGGLSPLHFGNGTRLTVT.

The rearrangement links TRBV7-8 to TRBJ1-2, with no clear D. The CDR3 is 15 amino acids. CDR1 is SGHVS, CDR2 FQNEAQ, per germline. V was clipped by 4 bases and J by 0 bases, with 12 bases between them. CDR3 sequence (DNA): TGTGCCAGCAGCTCCCGACGGCTAGCTAACTATGGCTACACCTTC. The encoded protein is CASSSRRLANYGYTF. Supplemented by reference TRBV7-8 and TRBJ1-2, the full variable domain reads GAGVSQSPRYKVAKRGQDVALRCDPISGHVSLFWYQQALGQGPEFLTYFQNEAQLDKSGLPSDRFFAERPEGSVSTLKIQRTQQEDSAVYLCASSSRRLANYGYTFGSGTRLTVV.

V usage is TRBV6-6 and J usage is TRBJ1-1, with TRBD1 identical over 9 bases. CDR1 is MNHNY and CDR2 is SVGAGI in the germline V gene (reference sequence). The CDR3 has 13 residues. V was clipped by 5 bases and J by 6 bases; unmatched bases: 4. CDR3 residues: CASSNTGGSEAFF. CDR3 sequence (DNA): TGTGCCAGCAGTAACACAGGGGGCTCTGAAGCTTTCTTT.

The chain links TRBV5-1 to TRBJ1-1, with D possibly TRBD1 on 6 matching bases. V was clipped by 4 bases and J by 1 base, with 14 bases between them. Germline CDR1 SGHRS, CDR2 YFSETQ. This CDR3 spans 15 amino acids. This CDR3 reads CASSRLQGSNTEAFF. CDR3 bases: TGCGCCAGCAGCAGATTACAGGGATCGAACACTGAAGCTTTCTTT.

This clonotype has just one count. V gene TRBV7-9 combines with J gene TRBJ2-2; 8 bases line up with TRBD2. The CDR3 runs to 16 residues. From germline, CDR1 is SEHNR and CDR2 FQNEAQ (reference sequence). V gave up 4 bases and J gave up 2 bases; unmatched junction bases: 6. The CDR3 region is CASSSGGGPNTGELFF. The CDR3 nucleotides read TGTGCCAGCAGCTCTGGCGGGGGGCCTAACACCGGGGAGCTGTTTTTT.

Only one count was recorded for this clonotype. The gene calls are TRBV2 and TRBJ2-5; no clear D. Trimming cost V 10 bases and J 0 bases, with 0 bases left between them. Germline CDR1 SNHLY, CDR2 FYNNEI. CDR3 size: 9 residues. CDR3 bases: TGTGCCAACCAAGAGACCCAGTACTTC. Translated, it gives CANQETQYF. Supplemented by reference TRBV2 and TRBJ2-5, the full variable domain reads EPEVTQTPSHQVTQMGQEVILRCVPISNHLYFYWYRQILGQKVEFLVSFYNNEISEKSEIFDDQFSVERPDGSNFTLKIRSTKLEDSAMYFCANQETQYFGPGTRLLVL.

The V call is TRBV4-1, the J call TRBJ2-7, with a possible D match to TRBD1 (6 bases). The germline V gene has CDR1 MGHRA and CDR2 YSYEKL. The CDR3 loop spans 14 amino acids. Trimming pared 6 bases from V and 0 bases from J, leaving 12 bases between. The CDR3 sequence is CASRLQGSSYEQYF. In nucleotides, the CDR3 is TGCGCCAGCAGGCTACAGGGATCCTCCTACGAGCAGTACTTC.

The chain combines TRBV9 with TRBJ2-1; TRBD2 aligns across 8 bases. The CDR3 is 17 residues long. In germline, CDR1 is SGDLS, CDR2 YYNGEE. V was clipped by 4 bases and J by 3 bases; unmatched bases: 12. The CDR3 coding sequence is TGTGCCAGCAGCCCGATAAAGGAGGGGACTAGCTACAATGAGCAGTTCTTC. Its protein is CASSPIKEGTSYNEQFF.

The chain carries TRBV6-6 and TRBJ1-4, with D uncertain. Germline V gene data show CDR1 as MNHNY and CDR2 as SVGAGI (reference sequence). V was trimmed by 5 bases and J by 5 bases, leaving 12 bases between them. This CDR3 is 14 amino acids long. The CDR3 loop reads CASSDGILNEKLFF. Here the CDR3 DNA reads TGTGCCAGCAGTGACGGGATCCTCAATGAAAAACTGTTTTTT.

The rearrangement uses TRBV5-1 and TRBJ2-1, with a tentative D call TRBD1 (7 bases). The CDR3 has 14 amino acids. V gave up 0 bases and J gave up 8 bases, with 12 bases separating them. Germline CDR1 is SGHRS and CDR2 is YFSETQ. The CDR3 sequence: CASSLVTGEDEQFF. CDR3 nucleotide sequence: TGCGCCAGCAGCTTGGTAACAGGGGAGGATGAGCAGTTCTTC.

Written as DNA, the CDR3 is TGTGCCAGCAGTTCCTTTTATAGCAATCAGCCCCAGCATTTT. Amino acids: CASSSFYSNQPQHF. This rearrangement joins TRBV6-5 to TRBJ1-5; D is unresolved. CDR1 and CDR2 from the germline V gene are MNHEY and SVGAGI. V lost 4 bases and J lost 0, with 7 bases in between. This CDR3 region has 14 residues.

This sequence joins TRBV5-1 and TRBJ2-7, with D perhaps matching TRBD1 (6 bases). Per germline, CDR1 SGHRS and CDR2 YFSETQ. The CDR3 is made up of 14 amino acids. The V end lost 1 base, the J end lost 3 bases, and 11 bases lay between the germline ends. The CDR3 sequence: CASSLQGISYEQYF. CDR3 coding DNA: TGCGCCAGCAGCTTGCAGGGGATTAGCTACGAGCAGTACTTC.

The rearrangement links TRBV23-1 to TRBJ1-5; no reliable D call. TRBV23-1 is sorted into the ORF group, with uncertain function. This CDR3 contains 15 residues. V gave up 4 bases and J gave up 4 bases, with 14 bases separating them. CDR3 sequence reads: CASSRHPGLNQPQHF. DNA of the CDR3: TGCGCCAGCAGTCGGCACCCGGGGTTGAATCAGCCCCAGCATTTT.

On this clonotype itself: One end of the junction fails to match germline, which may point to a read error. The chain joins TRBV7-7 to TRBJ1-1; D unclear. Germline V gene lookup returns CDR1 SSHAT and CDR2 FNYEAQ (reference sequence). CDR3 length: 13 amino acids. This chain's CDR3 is CASSPARGTEAFF. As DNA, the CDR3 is TGTGCTAGCAGCCCCGCCCGGGGCACTGAAGCTTTCTTT. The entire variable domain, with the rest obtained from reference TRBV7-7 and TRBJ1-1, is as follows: GAGVSQSPRYKVTKRGQDVTLRCDPISSHATLYWYQQALGQGPEFLTYFNYEAQPDKSGLPSDRFSAERPEGSISTLTIQRTEQRDSAMYRCASSPARGTEAFFGQGTRLTVV.

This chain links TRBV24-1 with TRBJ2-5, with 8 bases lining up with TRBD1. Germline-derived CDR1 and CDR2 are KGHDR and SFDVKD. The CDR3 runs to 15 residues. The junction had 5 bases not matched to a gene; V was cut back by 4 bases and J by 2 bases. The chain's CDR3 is CATSDGGQGQETQYF. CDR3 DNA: TGTGCCACCAGTGACGGCGGACAGGGTCAAGAGACCCAGTACTTC.

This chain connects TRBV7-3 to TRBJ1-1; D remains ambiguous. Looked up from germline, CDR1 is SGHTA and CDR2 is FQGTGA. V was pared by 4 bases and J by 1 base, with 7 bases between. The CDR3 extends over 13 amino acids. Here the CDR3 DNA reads TGTGCCAGCAGCTCGGGCCCGAACACTGAAGCTTTCTTT. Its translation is CASSSGPNTEAFF.

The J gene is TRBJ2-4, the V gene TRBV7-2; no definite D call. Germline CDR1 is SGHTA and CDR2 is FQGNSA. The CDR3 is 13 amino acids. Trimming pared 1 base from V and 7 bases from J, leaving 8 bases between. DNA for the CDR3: TGTGCCAGCAGCTTAGGACCCGGGAACATTCAGTACTTC. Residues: CASSLGPGNIQYF.

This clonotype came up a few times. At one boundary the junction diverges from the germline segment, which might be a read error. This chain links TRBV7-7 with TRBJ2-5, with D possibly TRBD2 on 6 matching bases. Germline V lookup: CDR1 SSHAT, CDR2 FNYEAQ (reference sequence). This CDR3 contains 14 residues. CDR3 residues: CASSRGTAQETQYF. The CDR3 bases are TGTGCTAGCAGCCGGGGGACTGCCCAAGAGACCCAGTACTTC.